A selection of T cell receptor beta chains follows, all from one sample in a study of cytomegalovirus exposure and HLA in healthy donors. Libraries were prepared by immunoSEQ multiplex PCR; TCRdb keeps only in-frame clonotypes and omits some of them. The sample consists of 200,000 to 250,000 clones, 60% to 80% of them appearing once. Sequencing was done on a sample of PBMCs. Receptors originate from a man between 18 and 29 years old in good health and CMV-seronegative. The CDR3 runs from the conserved cysteine through the conserved F or W. The D gene is left open where the match is weak. A clone size is listed for some rows: how often the clone was seen (once, few, many), or a class if it is expanded.

D | J | size | V | DNA | CDR3
TRBD1 | TRBJ2-1 | NA | TRBV9 | TGTGCCAGCAGCGTAAAGGGACAGGCCTACAATGAGCAGTTCTTC | CASSVKGQAYNEQFF
NA | TRBJ2-7 | NA | TRBV25-1 | TGTGCCAGCAATCCGGGACTGAACTACGAGCAGTACTTC | CASNPGLNYEQYF
TRBD1 | TRBJ2-3 | NA | TRBV5-1 | TGCGCCAGCAGCTTGGATAGGGGGACAGGGGCAGATACGCAGTATTTT | CASSLDRGTGADTQYF
TRBD1 | TRBJ1-2 | NA | TRBV25-1 | TGTGCCAGCGGTTGGGACAGGGGCTATGGCTACACCTTC | CASGWDRGYGYTF
NA | TRBJ1-6 | NA | TRBV6-5 | TGTGCCACCCGACAGTTCACCTTTAATTCACCCCTCCACTTT | CATRQFTFNSPLHF
NA | TRBJ2-5 | NA | TRBV7-6 | TGTGCCAGCAGCTCAGCGTTCCAGTTGCAAGAGACCCAGTACTTC | CASSSAFQLQETQYF
TRBD1 | TRBJ1-1 | NA | TRBV11-2 | TGTGCCAGCAGCTATGGGACAGGGGCTGAAGCTTTCTTT | CASSYGTGAEAFF
TRBD1 | TRBJ1-1 | NA | TRBV4-3 | TGCGCCAGCAGCCAAGGACAACAGGGGGAAACTGAAGCTTTCTTT | CASSQGQQGETEAFF
NA | TRBJ1-1 | NA | TRBV5-4 | TGTGCCAGCAGCTCGTCGGGAAATGAAGCTTTCTTT | CASSSSGNEAFF
NA | TRBJ2-7 | NA | TRBV7-9 | TGTGCCAGCAGCTTCAATACCGGGACCTACGAGCAGTACTTC | CASSFNTGTYEQYF
NA | TRBJ2-3 | NA | TRBV6-5 | TGTGCCAGCAGTTACACAGGGACATCCACAGATACGCAGTATTTT | CASSYTGTSTDTQYF
TRBD1 | TRBJ1-3 | few | TRBV4-2 | TGTGCCAGCAGCCAAGACTCACAGGGGGCTGGAAACACCATATATTTT | CASSQDSQGAGNTIYF
TRBD2 | TRBJ2-7 | NA | TRBV6-6 | TGTGCCAGCAGACCCACTAGCGGACAATCCTACGAGCAGTACTTC | CASRPTSGQSYEQYF
TRBD1 | TRBJ1-1 | NA | TRBV19 | TGTGCCAGTAGTAGGGGACAGTTCATAGACACTGAAGCTTTCTTT | CASSRGQFIDTEAFF
TRBD1 | TRBJ1-1 | NA | TRBV7-6 | TGTGCCAGCAGCCCACAGGGGCGAACCATGAACACTGAAGCTTTCTTT | CASSPQGRTMNTEAFF
TRBD2 | TRBJ2-1 | NA | TRBV9 | TGTGCCAGCAGCGTACTAGCGGGCCTCAATGAGCAGTTCTTC | CASSVLAGLNEQFF
TRBD2 | TRBJ2-3 | NA | TRBV5-1 | TGCGCCAGCTTGGGACTAGCGTTTGGTACAGATACGCAGTATTTT | CASLGLAFGTDTQYF
TRBD1 | TRBJ1-2 | NA | TRBV4-3 | TGCGCCAGCAGCCAAGAAGGACAGGGGGGTCATAATAGCTATGGCTACACCTTC | CASSQEGQGGHNSYGYTF
NA | TRBJ2-6 | few | TRBV7-9 | TGTGCCAGCAGCCCAGGGTGGAACTCTGGGGCCAACGTCCTGACTTTC | CASSPGWNSGANVLTF
TRBD2 | TRBJ2-1 | few | TRBV6-1 | TGTGCCAGCAGTGTCCCGGGGGGGCGGTACAATGAGCAGTTCTTC | CASSVPGGRYNEQFF
TRBD2 | TRBJ2-7 | NA | TRBV10-3 | TGTGCCAGCAGCCTAGCGGGGGCCTCGGAGCAGTACTTC | CASSLAGASEQYF
NA | TRBJ2-5 | once | TRBV7-2 | TGTGCCATTAGCGCGGGGACAGAAGAGACCCAGTACTTC | CAISAGTEETQYF
TRBD2 | TRBJ2-3 | NA | TRBV18 | TGTGCCAGCTCACCCTTGACTAGCGGTAGCACAGATACGCAGTATTTT | CASSPLTSGSTDTQYF
NA | TRBJ1-1 | few | TRBV28 | TGTGCCAGCAGTTTATCCCCAGATCTGAACACTGAAGCTTTCTTT | CASSLSPDLNTEAFF
NA | TRBJ1-4 | NA | TRBV27 | TGTGCCAGCAGCCGGTCATATGCCGGAAAACTGTTTTTT | CASSRSYAGKLFF